This T cell receptor (beta chain) was recovered during a study of CD8+CD57+ T cells in acquired aplastic anemia. As for the study in general: DNA per sorted CD4+ or CD8+ sample ranged roughly 0.17 to 27.4 ug, averaging 3.2 ug. CD4+ reads averaged around 9.9 million in healthy donors.

The CDR3 is 15 amino acids. Looked up from germline, CDR1 is MGHRA and CDR2 is YSYEKL. V was pared by 3 bases and J by 1 base, with 13 bases between. As to this clonotype: The antigen is not known.

The study, taken as a whole, reports: Patients and healthy controls showed no significant CD8+ Simpson's diversity difference. Shared by patients and controls, 25 to 30 CD8+ CDR3s were abundant in patients.

Researchers used genomic DNA as the template to profile TCR beta VDJ and CDR3. TCRdb re-called the reads through MiXCR, storing one row per CDR3 protein. The top ten clones hold under 50% of a sample with roughly 160,000 distinct CDR3 sequences, roughly 63% of them seen once. Input material: sorted CD4+, CD8+, or CD8+CD57+ T cells (not recorded which) from PBMCs. The receptor comes from a human donor in good health. The chain employs TRBV4-1 and TRBJ2-7, with unresolved D. The CDR3 nucleotides read TGCGCCAGCAGCCAGTACCATGATTCTTCCTACGAGCAGTACTTC. It is translated as CASSQYHDSSYEQYF.